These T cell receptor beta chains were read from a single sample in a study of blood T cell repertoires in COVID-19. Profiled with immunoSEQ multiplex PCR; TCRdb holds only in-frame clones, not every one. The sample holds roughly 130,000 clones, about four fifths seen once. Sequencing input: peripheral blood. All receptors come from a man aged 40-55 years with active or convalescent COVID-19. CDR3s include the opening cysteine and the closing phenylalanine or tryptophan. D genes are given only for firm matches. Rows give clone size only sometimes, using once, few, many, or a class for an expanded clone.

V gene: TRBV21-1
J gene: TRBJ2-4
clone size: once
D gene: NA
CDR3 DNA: TGTGCCAGCAGCAAACCTTCGGCGGGGAACATTCAGTACTTC
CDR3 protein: CASSKPSAGNIQYF

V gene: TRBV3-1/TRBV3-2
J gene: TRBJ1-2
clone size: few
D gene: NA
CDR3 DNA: TGTGCCAGCAGCCCCCGGACAGCCTATGGCTACACCTTC
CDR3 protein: CASSPRTAYGYTF

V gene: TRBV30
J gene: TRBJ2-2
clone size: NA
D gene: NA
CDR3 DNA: TGTGCCTGGAGACAGGGGAGGACCGGGGAGCTGTTTTTT
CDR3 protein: CAWRQGRTGELFF

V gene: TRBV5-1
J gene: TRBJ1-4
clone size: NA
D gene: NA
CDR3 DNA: TGCGCCAGCAGCAGGGACATAGGAGAGGAAAAACTGTTTTTT
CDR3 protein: CASSRDIGEEKLFF

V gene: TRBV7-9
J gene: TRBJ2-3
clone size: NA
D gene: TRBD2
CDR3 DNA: TGTGCCAGCACCCGGGAGGGGTCCACAGATACGCAGTATTTT
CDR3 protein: CASTREGSTDTQYF

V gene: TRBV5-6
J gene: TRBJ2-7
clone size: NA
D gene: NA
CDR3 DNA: TGTGCCAGCAGCTTGCAACTTTCAAGCTACGAGCAGTACTTC
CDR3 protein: CASSLQLSSYEQYF

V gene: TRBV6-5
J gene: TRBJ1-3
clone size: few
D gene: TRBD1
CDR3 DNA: TGTGCCAGCAGCAAGACAGGGGTATGGGGAAACACCATATATTTT
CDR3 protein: CASSKTGVWGNTIYF

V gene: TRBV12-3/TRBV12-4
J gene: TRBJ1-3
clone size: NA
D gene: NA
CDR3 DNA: TGTGCCAGCAGCCCTAGGGGAAACACCATATATTTT
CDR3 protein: CASSPRGNTIYF

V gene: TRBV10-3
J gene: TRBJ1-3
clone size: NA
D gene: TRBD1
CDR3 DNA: TGTGCCATCAGTGCTAGACAGGGAGAGGCAGGAAACACCATATATTTT
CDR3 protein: CAISARQGEAGNTIYF

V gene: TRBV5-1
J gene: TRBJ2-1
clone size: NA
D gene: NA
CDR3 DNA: TGCGCCAGCAGGGAGAACAATGAGCAGTTCTTC
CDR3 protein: CASRENNEQFF

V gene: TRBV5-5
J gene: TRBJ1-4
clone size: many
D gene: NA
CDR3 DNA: TGTGCCAGCAGCTTGGGACAGTTGAGTGAAAAACTGTTTTTT
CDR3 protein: CASSLGQLSEKLFF

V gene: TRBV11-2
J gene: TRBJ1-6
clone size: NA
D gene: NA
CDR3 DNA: TGTGCCAGCAGCTTCAGGGAACAGGGAAGATCACCCCTCCACTTT
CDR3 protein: CASSFREQGRSPLHF

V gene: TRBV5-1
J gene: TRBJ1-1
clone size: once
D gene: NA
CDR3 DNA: TGCGCCAGCAGCTACGAAACAGGGTTCGGCACTGAAGCTTTCTTT
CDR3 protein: CASSYETGFGTEAFF

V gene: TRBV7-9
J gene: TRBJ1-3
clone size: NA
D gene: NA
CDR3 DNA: TGTGCCAGCAGCGCATCAGGGTCTGGAAACACCATATATTTT
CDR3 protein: CASSASGSGNTIYF

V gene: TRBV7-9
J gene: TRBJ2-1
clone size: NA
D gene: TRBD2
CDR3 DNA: TGTGCCAGCGGGACTAGGAACGATGAGCAGTTCTTC
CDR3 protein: CASGTRNDEQFF

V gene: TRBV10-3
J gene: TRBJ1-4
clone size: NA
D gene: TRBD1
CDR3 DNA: TGTGCCATCAAGGGGACAGGGGAAGAAAAACTGTTTTTT
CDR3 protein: CAIKGTGEEKLFF

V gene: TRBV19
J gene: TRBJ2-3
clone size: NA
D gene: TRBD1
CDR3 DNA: TGTGCCAGTAGTACCCGACAGGGAATTCCAGATACGCAGTATTTT
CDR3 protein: CASSTRQGIPDTQYF

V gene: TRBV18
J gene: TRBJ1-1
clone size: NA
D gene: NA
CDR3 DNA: TGTGCCAGCTCATTCGATACCAGGGAAAACACTGAAGCTTTCTTT
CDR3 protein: CASSFDTRENTEAFF

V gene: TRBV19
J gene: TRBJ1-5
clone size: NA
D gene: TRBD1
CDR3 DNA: TGTGCCAGTAGCTCGGGACAGGGGATGATGGGCAATCAGCCCCAGCATTTT
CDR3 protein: CASSSGQGMMGNQPQHF

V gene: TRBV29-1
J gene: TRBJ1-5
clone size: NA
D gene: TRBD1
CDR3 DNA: TGCAGCGTTGCGACAGGGGGCTTGCAGCCCCAGCATTTT
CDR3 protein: CSVATGGLQPQHF

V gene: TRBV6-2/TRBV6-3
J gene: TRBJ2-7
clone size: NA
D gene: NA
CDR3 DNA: TGTGCCAGCAGTTACTTGAGGACTAACCTATACTTC
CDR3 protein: CASSYLRTNLYF

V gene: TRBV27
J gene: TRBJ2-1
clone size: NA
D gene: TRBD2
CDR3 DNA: TGTGCCAGCAGTCCAATTAGCGGGGGGGCCAGGAATGAGCAGTTCTTC
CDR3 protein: CASSPISGGARNEQFF

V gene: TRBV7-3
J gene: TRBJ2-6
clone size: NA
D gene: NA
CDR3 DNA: TGTGCCAGCAGCTTGCGGGGGCTTGGGGCCAACGTCCTGACTTTC
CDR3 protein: CASSLRGLGANVLTF

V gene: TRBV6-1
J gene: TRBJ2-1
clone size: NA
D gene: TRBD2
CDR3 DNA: TGTGCCAGCAGTGAAGTTCTAGCGGGGGGGTATAACAATGAGCAGTTCTTC
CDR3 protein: CASSEVLAGGYNNEQFF

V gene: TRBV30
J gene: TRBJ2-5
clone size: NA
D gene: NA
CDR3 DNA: TGTGCCTGGAGTGTACTCTCGGAGACCCAGTACTTC
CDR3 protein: CAWSVLSETQYF

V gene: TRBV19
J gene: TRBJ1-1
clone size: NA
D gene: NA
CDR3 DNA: TGTGCCAGTAGTACTCATACAGTGAACACTGAAGCTTTCTTT
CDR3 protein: CASSTHTVNTEAFF

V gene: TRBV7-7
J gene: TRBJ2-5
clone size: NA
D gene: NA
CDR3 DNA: TGTGCCAGCAGCTTATCGTACGGGGGAAAGGAGACCCAGTACTTC
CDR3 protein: CASSLSYGGKETQYF

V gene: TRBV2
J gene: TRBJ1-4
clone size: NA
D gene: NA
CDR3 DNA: TGTGCCAGCAGTGGCCAAAGACAGGTTAATGAAAAACTGTTTTTT
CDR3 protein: CASSGQRQVNEKLFF

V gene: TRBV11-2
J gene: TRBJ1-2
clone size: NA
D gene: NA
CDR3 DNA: TGTGCCAGCAGCTTAGACCGACAGTCCGACTATGGCTACACCTTC
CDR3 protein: CASSLDRQSDYGYTF

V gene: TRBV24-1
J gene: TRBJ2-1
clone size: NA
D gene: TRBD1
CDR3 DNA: TGTGCCACCAGTCAGCCCGGGACAGGCCGGGAAAATGAGCAGTTCTTC
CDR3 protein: CATSQPGTGRENEQFF

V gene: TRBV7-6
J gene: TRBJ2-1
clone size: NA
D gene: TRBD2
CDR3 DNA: TGTGCCAGCAGCTTAGCGCCCCCCGGAGCGGGGGGTGGAAATGAGCAGTTCTTC
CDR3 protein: CASSLAPPGAGGGNEQFF

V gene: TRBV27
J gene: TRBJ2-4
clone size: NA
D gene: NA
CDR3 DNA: TGTGCCAGCAGTTCGGAACAGGGTGCCGGAAACATTCAGTACTTC
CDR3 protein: CASSSEQGAGNIQYF

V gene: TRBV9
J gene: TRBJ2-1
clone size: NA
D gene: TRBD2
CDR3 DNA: TGTGCCAGCAGCGCCACCAGCGGGGGATCACCTTACAATGAGCAGTTCTTC
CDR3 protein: CASSATSGGSPYNEQFF